What follows describes a single T cell receptor (beta chain). This record comes from a study of cytomegalovirus exposure and HLA in healthy donors. The PCR had 60 Vbeta and 13 Jbeta primers. Profiling relied on immunoSEQ multiplex PCR, and the TCRdb table lists in-frame clones only, not all of them. The profile shows about 94,000 clones, approximately 77% of them singletons. The CDR3 is 14 amino acids. Trimming removed 4 bases from V and 3 bases from J, with 12 bases in between. Germline CDR1 and CDR2: MDHEN and SYDVKM. Sequencing was done on a sample of PBMCs. The TCR was taken from a human donor in good health. The V gene is TRBV28, the J gene TRBJ1-2, with D unclear. For the CDR3, the DNA is TGTGCCAGCAGTTACGGGAGATGGGACTATGGCTACACCTTC. Translated, it gives CASSYGRWDYGYTF.